This T cell receptor beta chain was identified during a study of naive and memory T cell subsets. The CDR3 length is 12 residues. The germline CDR1 and CDR2 sequences are SGHTA and FQGTGA. Between the trimmed V and J ends, which lost 6 bases and 6 bases, there was a span of 8 bases. Overnight CMV lysate stimulation of fresh PBMCs defined donor CMV status by CD4+ IFNgamma. Sequential positive selection took CD4 T cells first, then CD8 T cells. Four subsets defined by CD45RA and CD27 were sorted after CD3, CD4, CD8 and live/dead staining. The sample holds a few counts of this clonotype. Both TRBC1 and TRBC2 were covered by a beta constant-region primer of two equimolar oligonucleotides. TCRdb passed the UMI-ligation and nested PCR reads through MiXCR, listing each CDR3 protein once. This table has about 85,000 distinct CDR3 sequences, about an eighth appearing once.

The chain couples TRBV7-3 to TRBJ2-2; D is ambiguous. This receptor was obtained from a human donor in good health. The material sequenced was central memory CD4+ T cells from blood. CDR3 loop: CASSRMAGELFF. CDR3 DNA sequence: TGTGCCAGCAGTCGGATGGCCGGGGAGCTGTTTTTT.